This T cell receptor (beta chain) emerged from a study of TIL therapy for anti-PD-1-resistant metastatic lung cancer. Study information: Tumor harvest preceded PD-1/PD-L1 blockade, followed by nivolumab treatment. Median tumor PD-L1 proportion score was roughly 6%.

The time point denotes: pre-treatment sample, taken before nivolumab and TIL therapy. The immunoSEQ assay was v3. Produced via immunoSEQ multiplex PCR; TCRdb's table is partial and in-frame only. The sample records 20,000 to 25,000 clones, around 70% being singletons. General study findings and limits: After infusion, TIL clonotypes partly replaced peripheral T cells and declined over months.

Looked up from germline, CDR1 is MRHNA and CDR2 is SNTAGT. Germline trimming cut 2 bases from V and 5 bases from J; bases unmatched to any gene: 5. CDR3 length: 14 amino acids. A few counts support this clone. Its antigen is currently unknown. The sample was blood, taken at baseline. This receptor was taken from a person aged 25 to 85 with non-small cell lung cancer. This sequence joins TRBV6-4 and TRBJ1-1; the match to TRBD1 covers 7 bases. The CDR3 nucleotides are TGTGCCAGCAGTGACCATTCACAGGGGACTGAAGCTTTCTTT. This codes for CASSDHSQGTEAFF.